This T cell receptor (beta chain) was sequenced during a study of regulatory T cells in long-lasting Graves disease (dated by TCRdb to the early 2020s). A note on the overall study: Antithyroid drugs had been taken for less than 3 months by newly diagnosed Graves' disease patients. A total of around 35 samples were covered by TCR sequencing, comprising around 13 persistent and roughly 20 newly diagnosed Graves' disease patients. The study took place in China and was registered as a clinical trial. Patients with persistent Graves' disease were compared with patients with newly diagnosed Graves' disease using TCR sequencing and RNA sequencing of peripheral blood.

The method was multiplex PCR. TCRdb lists the instrument as Illumina HiSeq 4000. To build TCR beta libraries, CDR3 regions were amplified by Arm-PCR using iRepertoire HTBI primers. Gel purification was performed on PCR products prior to sequencing. Per the original workflow: A total of 62 TRBV and under 15 TRBJ segments were identified across samples and were used for gene usage analysis of CDR3 amino acid clonotypes. COPE and FqMerger were used to merge filtered high-quality paired reads into contigs. BLAST was used to align contigs to the IMGT TRBV, TRBD and TRBJ reference genes, and CDR3 was defined following IMGT. Any clonotype with a frequency above 0.1% was counted as a highly expanded clone. Shannon entropy was used to measure repertoire diversity, and the Gini coefficient was used to measure V-J evenness. Clonotypes shared by more than one individual were considered public. The public reads were quality trimmed at Q25 with fastp and then assembled into clones with MiXCR by TCRdb, keeping productive beta chains. Rows with one shared CDR3 protein collapse into an entry with the most common genes and DNA. These V and J calls rely on TCRdb rather than the paper's analysis. The sample profile shows a few hundred thousand distinct CDR3 sequences; over 15% of them were found once. In total, the top ten clones hold roughly 29% of the sample.

Overall results and qualifications from the work: Peripheral blood alone was examined, since thyroid tissue, which constituted the primary lesion, could not be accessed. Sequencing and analysis were limited to the TCR beta chain. More public clonotypes were shared among persistent patients (2,741) than among newly diagnosed patients (more than 950). Persistent disease showed preferential use of TRBV28, TRBJ1-2 and TRBJ2-5, whereas newly diagnosed disease favored TRBV20-1 and TRBJ2-1. As a limitation, the authors acknowledged that the small sample size may reduce accuracy. Lower TCR Shannon entropy and fewer highly expanded clones were observed in persistent Graves' disease patients than in newly diagnosed patients, which suggested clonal expansion.

The time point label, read with the paper, signifies: newly diagnosed GD, antithyroid drugs for less than 3 months. RNA was extracted from PBMCs in TRIzol for both TCR sequencing and RNA sequencing. The diagnosis of Graves' disease followed American Thyroid Association guidelines. Recruitment of patients was carried out at an endocrinology department in Xi'an, China. Each patient gave approximately 10 milliliters of peripheral blood, collected in an EDTA anticoagulant tube. Ficoll Paque Plus density gradient separation was used to isolate PBMCs, and no additional T cell sorting was done. An Agilent 2100 Bioanalyzer and agarose gel were used to check RNA quality, and a NanoDrop 2000 was used to measure RNA concentration. This clonotype was counted many times. No cognate antigen has been identified for it. No base-level quality is on record; no much larger clone is a single base apart. Deletion took 3 bases off V and 2 bases off J, with a span of 14 bases between the germline ends. Taken from cysteine to phenylalanine, the CDR3 has 16 residues. The retained sequence is limited to the CDR3, 48 bases, with the frame set at the first base. From a lookup of the germline V gene, CDR1 and CDR2 are KGHSH and LQKENI.

These data also formed part of another study, on T cells in Graves' hyperthyroidism and ophthalmopathy. As the second publication notes: Graves' hyperthyroidism was defined as stable when no progression to ophthalmopathy occurred over 18 months of follow-up. Hyperthyroidism patients were newly diagnosed, had a disease duration of under 2 months, and were aged 18 to 65 years. The study excluded patients with uncontrolled infections, other autoimmune diseases, pregnancy or lactation. Clinical symptoms, serum thyroxine and TRAb, thyroid ultrasound, and orbital computed tomography formed the basis for the diagnoses. The first round of RT-PCR for the TCR CDR3 was performed with the HTBI primer set and the Qiagen OneStep RT-PCR kit. Most expanded thyroid clonotypes (frequency above 0.001) were also detected in blood, a finding suggesting that blood repertoires may reflect thyroid immune responses. A 13 V-J signature model separated ophthalmopathy from stable hyperthyroidism, with nearly 90% sensitivity and about 81% specificity in cross-validation and 80%/75% in testing. In validation, the model predicted progression to ophthalmopathy a median of roughly 6.1 months before onset, with about 70% sensitivity and roughly 73% specificity. TCR V-J signatures able to tell the groups apart were searched for in a discovery cohort of 95 or so patients, of whom over 40 had Graves' ophthalmopathy and roughly 59 had stable Graves' hyperthyroidism. Prospective prediction of ophthalmopathy was tested in an independent validation cohort consisting of roughly 19 hyperthyroidism patients and 17 patients who later progressed to ophthalmopathy. The approximately 98 discovery patients were randomly divided into training and test sets at a 7:3 ratio. Thyroid tissue and blood T-cell repertoires from over 5 Graves' hyperthyroidism patients were also compared in the study. Following sampling, methimazole starting at 30 mg daily was given to hyperthyroidism patients, and high-dose intravenous methylprednisolone was given to ophthalmopathy patients. The libraries were constructed in a second round of multiplex PCR and then size-selected and purified. Sequencing of the libraries was done on an Illumina HiSeq2000 using paired-end 100 bp reads. SOAPnuke was used to process the raw data, removing reads that contained adapters or uncalled bases, had a mean Phred below 15, or lacked an exact match to the constant primer or identifier. COPE v1.2.5 was used to merge the high-quality paired reads, and each unique nucleotide sequence was defined as a clonotype. MiTCR v1.1 was used to align the clonotypes against IMGT TRBV, TRBD and TRBJ reference segments. The analysis was restricted to V-J combinations with a frequency above 0.0001, which together covered approximately 99% of the repertoires. A TCS score was defined as the ratio between F50 (clonal expansion) and ExV (chaos), using BLOSUM62-based TCRdist between CDR3 peptides within each V-J. Welch's t-statistics and random forest reduced 450 to 600 V-J features to 13, which were used in a naive Bayes classifier (R e1071). No statistical method was used to set the sample size in advance, and investigators knew the group allocation. TCR Vbeta CDR3 sequencing of roughly 140 peripheral blood samples (about 45 ophthalmopathy, about 74 hyperthyroidism and some 17 progressor patients) is reported in the paper.

The receptor was derived from a man aged 40-49 years with Graves disease. Donor details come from another sample of the same person, matched by shared clones. The sequencing here drew on peripheral blood mononuclear cells (PBMCs), taken at new diagnosis, from a patient treated with antithyroid drugs. The chain couples TRBV18 to TRBJ1-3, with no confident D gene call. The nucleotides read TGTGCCAGCTCACCTTTTCCCACTCAAACTGGAAACACCATATATTTT. Its coded protein is CASSPFPTQTGNTIYF.